These T cell receptor beta chains were read from a single sample in a study of beta chain features in type 1 diabetes. Generated by immunoSEQ multiplex PCR, the TCRdb table keeps only in-frame clones and is missing some. The repertoire holds 250,000 to 350,000 clones, with 13% to 15% as singletons. The sample taken for sequencing was naive CD4+ T cells from blood. The source of these receptors is a man under 40 with type 1 diabetes. Both conserved end residues are part of each CDR3. The D gene is left open where the match is weak. Size is omitted from some rows. Given values are once, few, many or a class for expanded clones.

D gene	V gene	J gene	CDR3 length	clone size	CDR3 protein	CDR3 DNA
TRBD1	TRBV5-6	TRBJ2-5	12	NA	CASGDRQETQYF	TGTGCCAGCGGGGACAGACAAGAGACCCAGTACTTC
NA	TRBV19	TRBJ1-2	14	few	CASSIGVRAVGYTF	TGTGCCAGTAGTATTGGGGTGAGGGCCGTTGGCTACACCTTC
TRBD1	TRBV5-1	TRBJ2-5	13	few	CASSPGQQETQYF	TGCGCCAGCAGCCCGGGACAGCAAGAGACCCAGTACTTC
NA	TRBV29-1	TRBJ1-1	15	NA	CSVTRRKGPWTEAFF	TGCAGCGTTACCAGGAGGAAGGGTCCGTGGACTGAAGCTTTCTTT
NA	TRBV5-6	TRBJ1-1	14	NA	CASSLPHPGDEAFF	TGTGCCAGCAGCTTGCCCCACCCGGGGGATGAAGCTTTCTTT
TRBD2	TRBV11-2	TRBJ2-1	19	few	CASSLALAQLATYYNEQFF	TGTGCCAGCAGCTTAGCGTTGGCCCAACTAGCGACCTACTACAATGAGCAGTTCTTC
NA	TRBV5-1	TRBJ2-2	19	few	CASSEGGPLPRGDTGELFF	TGCGCCAGCAGCGAAGGGGGCCCATTGCCCCGCGGGGACACCGGGGAGCTGTTTTTT
NA	TRBV7-2	TRBJ2-1	12	NA	CASSLSGNEQFF	TGTGCCAGCAGCCTGTCGGGGAATGAGCAGTTCTTC
TRBD2	TRBV7-9	TRBJ2-5	15	few	CASSLVGTSGRTQYF	TGTGCCAGCAGCTTAGTGGGGACTAGCGGGAGAACCCAGTACTTC
NA	TRBV5-1	TRBJ2-1	16	few	CASSPEGSSSYNEQFF	TGCGCCAGCAGCCCGGAGGGGTCGAGCTCCTACAATGAGCAGTTCTTC
NA	TRBV7-3	TRBJ1-1	14	NA	CASSLQGINTEAFF	TGTGCCAGCAGCTTGCAGGGAATCAACACTGAAGCTTTCTTT
TRBD2	TRBV19	TRBJ2-5	14	NA	CASSWTRGPETQYF	TGTGCCAGTAGTTGGACTAGAGGTCCAGAGACCCAGTACTTC
TRBD2	TRBV5-4	TRBJ2-5	15	NA	CASMGSGRAVETQYF	TGTGCCAGCATGGGCAGCGGGAGGGCAGTGGAGACCCAGTACTTC
NA	TRBV18	TRBJ2-5	14	NA	CASSPPQGRETQYF	TGTGCCAGCTCACCACCACAGGGTCGAGAGACCCAGTACTTC
NA	TRBV4-3	TRBJ1-1	15	few	CASSPRGGLNTEAFF	TGCGCCAGCAGCCCGCGAGGCGGTCTGAACACTGAAGCTTTCTTT
TRBD2	TRBV7-9	TRBJ2-2	17	few	CASSPTRWREGRWELFF	TGTGCCAGCAGCCCAACACGGTGGCGGGAGGGCCGCTGGGAGCTGTTTTTT
TRBD1	TRBV29-1	TRBJ2-1	13	NA	CSVEGQGHNEQFF	TGCAGCGTTGAGGGACAGGGCCACAATGAGCAGTTCTTC
NA	TRBV6-5	TRBJ2-1	13	NA	CASSYSRQLEQFF	TGTGCCAGCAGTTACTCACGACAGCTTGAGCAGTTCTTC
NA	TRBV14	TRBJ2-5	13	few	CASSHAGGVTQYF	TGTGCCAGCAGCCACGCCGGAGGGGTGACCCAGTACTTC
TRBD2	TRBV6-6	TRBJ2-2	15	few	CASRSPGTRTGELFF	TGTGCCAGCAGATCCCCCGGGACTAGAACCGGGGAGCTGTTTTTT
NA	TRBV2	TRBJ1-1	11	NA	CAEKLQPLAFF	TGTGCCGAGAAGCTCCAACCTCTAGCTTTCTTT
TRBD2	TRBV27	TRBJ2-7	15	few	CASSSGLGSGYEQYF	TGTGCCAGCAGTTCGGGACTAGGTTCGGGCTACGAGCAGTACTTC